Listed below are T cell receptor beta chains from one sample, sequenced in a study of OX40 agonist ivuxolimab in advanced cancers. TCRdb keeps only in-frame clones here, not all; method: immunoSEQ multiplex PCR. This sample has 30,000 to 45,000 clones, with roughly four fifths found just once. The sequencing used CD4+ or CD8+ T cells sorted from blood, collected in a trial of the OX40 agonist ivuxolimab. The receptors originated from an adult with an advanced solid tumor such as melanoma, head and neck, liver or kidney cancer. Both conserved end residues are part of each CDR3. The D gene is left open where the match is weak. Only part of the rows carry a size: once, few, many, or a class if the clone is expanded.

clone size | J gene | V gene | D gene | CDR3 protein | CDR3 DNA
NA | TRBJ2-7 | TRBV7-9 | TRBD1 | CASSFPQGAQTYEQYF | TGTGCCAGCAGCTTTCCGCAGGGGGCGCAGACCTACGAGCAGTACTTC
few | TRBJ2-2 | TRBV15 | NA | CATSRDRPGLNTGELFF | TGTGCCACCAGCAGAGATCGGCCAGGGTTGAACACCGGGGAGCTGTTTTTT
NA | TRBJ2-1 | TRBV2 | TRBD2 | CASTLLAGGIYNEQFF | TGTGCCAGCACCCTACTAGCGGGGGGGATCTACAATGAGCAGTTCTTC
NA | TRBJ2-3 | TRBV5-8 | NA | CASSLRSRNHYTDTQYF | TGTGCCAGCAGCTTGCGGTCACGAAATCATTACACAGATACGCAGTATTTT
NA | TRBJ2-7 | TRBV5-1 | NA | CASSLGRGEQYF | TGCGCCAGCAGCTTGGGTCGCGGCGAGCAGTACTTC
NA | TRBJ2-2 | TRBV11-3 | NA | CASSLGTAGELFF | TGTGCCAGCAGCTTAGGGACTGCCGGGGAGCTGTTTTTT
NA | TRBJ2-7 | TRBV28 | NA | CASSLSPRFRSYEQYF | TGTGCCAGCAGTTTATCCCCGAGGTTTCGCTCCTACGAGCAGTACTTC
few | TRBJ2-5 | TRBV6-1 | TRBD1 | CASIIGQGLGETQYF | TGTGCCAGCATCATTGGACAGGGATTAGGAGAGACCCAGTACTTC
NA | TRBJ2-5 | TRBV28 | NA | CASSLLVQKETQYF | TGTGCCAGCAGTTTACTAGTACAAAAAGAGACCCAGTACTTC
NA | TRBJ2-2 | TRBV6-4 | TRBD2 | CASRPLAGGGNTGELFF | TGTGCCAGCAGACCTCTAGCGGGAGGAGGGAACACCGGGGAGCTGTTTTTT
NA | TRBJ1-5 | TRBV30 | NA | CAWSVNGRVQHF | TGTGCCTGGAGTGTCAACGGGAGGGTTCAGCATTTT
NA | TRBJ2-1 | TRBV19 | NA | CASSSYSRNNEQFF | TGTGCCAGTAGTTCCTACTCCCGTAACAATGAGCAGTTCTTC
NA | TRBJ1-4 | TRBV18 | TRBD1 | CASSVDRAANEKLFF | TGTGCCAGCTCAGTGGACAGGGCAGCTAATGAAAAACTGTTTTTT